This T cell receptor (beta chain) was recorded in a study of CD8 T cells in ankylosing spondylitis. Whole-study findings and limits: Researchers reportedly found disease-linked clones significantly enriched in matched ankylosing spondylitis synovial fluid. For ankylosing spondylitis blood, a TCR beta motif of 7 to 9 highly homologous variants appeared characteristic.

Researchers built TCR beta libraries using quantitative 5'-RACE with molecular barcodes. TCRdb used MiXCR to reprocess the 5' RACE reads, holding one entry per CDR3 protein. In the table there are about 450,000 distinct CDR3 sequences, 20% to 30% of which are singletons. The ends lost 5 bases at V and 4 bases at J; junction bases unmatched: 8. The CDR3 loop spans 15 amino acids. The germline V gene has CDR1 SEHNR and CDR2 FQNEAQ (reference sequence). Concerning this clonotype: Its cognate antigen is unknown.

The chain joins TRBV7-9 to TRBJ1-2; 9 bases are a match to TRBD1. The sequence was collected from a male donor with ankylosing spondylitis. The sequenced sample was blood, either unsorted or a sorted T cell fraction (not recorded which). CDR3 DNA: TGTGCCAGCAGCATCGGACAGGGGCAGGGCTATGGCTACACCTTC. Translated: CASSIGQGQGYGYTF.